The 4 T cell receptor beta chains reported below all come from one sample, sequenced in a study of long-term antiretroviral therapy in people with HIV. This was the immunoSEQ v3.0 assay at survey level. Produced via immunoSEQ multiplex PCR; TCRdb's table is partial and in-frame only. The sample lists approximately 18,000 clones, 70% to 90% seen once, with roughly 4.7% in the top ten. Sequences were derived from unsorted PBMCs, sampled 0.1 years before starting antiretroviral therapy. These receptors all stem from a man between 18 and 35 years old with HIV.

This clone was picked up one time. J is TRBJ2-7 and V is TRBV6-5, with D possibly called TRBD1 or TRBD2 (5 bases each). The CDR3 has 14 amino acids. V lost 5 bases and J lost 2, with 13 bases in between. Germline V lookup: CDR1 MNHEY, CDR2 SVGAGI. CDR3 bases: TGTGCCAGCAGTAAAAGGGACGGACCCTACGAGCAGTACTTC. Amino acid sequence: CASSKRDGPYEQYF.

This chain links TRBV5-8 with TRBJ1-2; 8 bases match TRBD1. Germline trimming cut 4 bases from V and 3 bases from J; bases unmatched to any gene: 5. Germline CDR1 SGHTS, CDR2 YDEGEE. CDR3 length equals 14 residues. CDR3 sequence: CASSLSGGDYGYTF. The CDR3 coding sequence is TGTGCCAGCAGCCTCTCAGGGGGCGACTATGGCTACACCTTC. The whole variable domain, filled in from reference TRBV5-8 and TRBJ1-2, reads EAGVTQSPTHLIKTRGQQATLRCSPISGHTSVYWYQQALGLGLQFLLWYDEGEERNRGNFPPRFSGRQFPNYSSELNVNALELEDSALYLCASSLSGGDYGYTFGSGTRLTVV.

This chain connects TRBV6-1 to TRBJ2-7, with D unclear. The germline V gene has CDR1 MNHNS and CDR2 SASEGT. V lost 6 bases and J lost 7, with 10 bases in between. The CDR3 totals 11 residues. The CDR3 DNA follows: TGTGCCAGCAGAGAAACTCCTGAGCAGTACTTC. It specifies CASRETPEQYF.

The chain joins TRBV30 to TRBJ1-4; TRBD1 matches at 7 bases. CDR1 is GTSNPN and CDR2 is SVGIG in the germline V gene (reference sequence). The CDR3 spans 13 residues. The J segment lost 6 bases and the V segment lost 5 bases, leaving 6 bases of the junction unmatched. The CDR3 sequence is CAWGTRGHEKLFF. In DNA, the CDR3 is TGTGCCTGGGGGACGAGGGGGCATGAAAAACTGTTTTTT. The full variable domain, in which reference TRBV30 and TRBJ1-4 provide the parts outside the CDR3, is SQTIHQWPATLVQPVGSPLSLECTVEGTSNPNLYWYRQAAGRGLQLLFYSVGIGQISSEVPQNLSASRPQDRQFILSSKKLLLSDSGFYLCAWGTRGHEKLFFGSGTQLSVL.